A selection of T cell receptor beta chains follows, all from one sample in a study of shared clonotypes between healthy human individuals. Assay used: immunoSEQ multiplex PCR; TCRdb lists only in-frame clones, some missing. The table includes around 1.9 million clones, 85% to 95% detected once. The source material was naive CD8+ T cells from PBMCs. The receptor source for this set is a man aged 18 to 30 in good health. Some clones in this sample may be carry-over from other donors' samples. Both conserved end residues are part of each CDR3. Fields, in order: V gene, J gene, clone size, D gene, CDR3 protein, CDR3 DNA. D genes are given only for firm matches. Where a row states a size, it is once, few, many or the class of an expanded clone; other rows omit it.

v_call: TRBV10-3; j_call: TRBJ1-2; clone_size: -; d_call: TRBD1; cdr3_aa: CAISESSGGTPGYTF; cdr3_nt: TGTGCCATCAGTGAGTCCTCAGGGGGCACCCCTGGCTACACCTTC
v_call: TRBV7-3; j_call: TRBJ2-3; clone_size: -; d_call: -; cdr3_aa: CASSHGLTDTQYF; cdr3_nt: TGTGCCAGCAGCCACGGACTGACAGATACGCAGTATTTT
v_call: TRBV7-2; j_call: TRBJ1-4; clone_size: -; d_call: TRBD1; cdr3_aa: CASSLTGGASEKLFF; cdr3_nt: TGTGCCAGCAGCCTCACAGGGGGCGCGAGTGAAAAACTGTTTTTT
v_call: TRBV18; j_call: TRBJ1-2; clone_size: -; d_call: -; cdr3_aa: CASSPPGAIYGYTF; cdr3_nt: TGTGCCAGCTCACCACCAGGGGCGATCTATGGCTACACCTTC
v_call: TRBV6-5; j_call: TRBJ1-1; clone_size: -; d_call: TRBD1; cdr3_aa: CASRVTGESTEAFF; cdr3_nt: TGTGCCAGCAGGGTCACAGGGGAGTCCACTGAAGCTTTCTTT
v_call: TRBV4-3; j_call: TRBJ2-5; clone_size: -; d_call: TRBD2; cdr3_aa: CASSQLSGRARETQYF; cdr3_nt: TGCGCCAGCAGCCAACTTAGCGGGAGGGCCCGGGAGACCCAGTACTTC
v_call: TRBV5-1; j_call: TRBJ1-1; clone_size: -; d_call: -; cdr3_aa: CASSLALGVNTEAFF; cdr3_nt: TGCGCCAGCAGCTTGGCCTTAGGGGTGAACACTGAAGCTTTCTTT
v_call: TRBV6-1; j_call: TRBJ2-2; clone_size: -; d_call: -; cdr3_aa: CASSEQGGLTGELFF; cdr3_nt: TGTGCCAGCAGTGAACAGGGAGGCCTTACCGGGGAGCTGTTTTTT
v_call: TRBV9; j_call: TRBJ2-1; clone_size: -; d_call: -; cdr3_aa: CASSARQTFDNEQFF; cdr3_nt: TGTGCCAGCAGCGCCCGACAGACTTTTGACAATGAGCAGTTCTTC
v_call: TRBV4-3; j_call: TRBJ1-5; clone_size: -; d_call: -; cdr3_aa: CASSQGTASNQPQHF; cdr3_nt: TGCGCCAGCAGCCAAGGAACAGCTAGCAATCAGCCCCAGCATTTT
v_call: TRBV5-1; j_call: TRBJ2-7; clone_size: -; d_call: -; cdr3_aa: CASMEGSAYEQYF; cdr3_nt: TGCGCCAGCATGGAGGGAAGTGCCTACGAGCAGTACTTC
v_call: TRBV4-3; j_call: TRBJ2-7; clone_size: -; d_call: TRBD2; cdr3_aa: CASSPGTRTDYYEQYF; cdr3_nt: TGCGCCAGCAGCCCCGGGACTAGAACTGATTATTACGAGCAGTACTTC
v_call: TRBV29-1; j_call: TRBJ1-2; clone_size: once; d_call: -; cdr3_aa: CSVVLAPDYGYTF; cdr3_nt: TGCAGCGTTGTCTTAGCCCCGGACTATGGCTACACCTTC
v_call: TRBV19; j_call: TRBJ2-4; clone_size: -; d_call: -; cdr3_aa: CASSTAAEIAKNIQYF; cdr3_nt: TGTGCCAGTAGCACGGCGGCGGAAATAGCCAAAAACATTCAGTACTTC
v_call: TRBV13; j_call: TRBJ1-4; clone_size: -; d_call: -; cdr3_aa: CASSATATSVGGEKLFF; cdr3_nt: TGTGCCAGCAGCGCGACGGCCACAAGTGTGGGTGGCGAAAAACTGTTTTTT
v_call: TRBV28; j_call: TRBJ2-5; clone_size: -; d_call: -; cdr3_aa: CASRLQSSETQYF; cdr3_nt: TGTGCCAGCAGGCTCCAATCGAGCGAGACCCAGTACTTC
v_call: TRBV4-2; j_call: TRBJ2-2; clone_size: -; d_call: TRBD2; cdr3_aa: CASSQAWILREGRAAGELFF; cdr3_nt: TGTGCCAGCAGCCAAGCCTGGATTCTCCGGGAGGGCCGGGCGGCCGGGGAGCTGTTTTTT
v_call: TRBV4-3; j_call: TRBJ2-5; clone_size: -; d_call: -; cdr3_aa: CASSPTSPMAEGEETQYF; cdr3_nt: TGCGCCAGCAGCCCAACCAGCCCTATGGCGGAGGGGGAAGAGACCCAGTACTTC
v_call: TRBV21-1; j_call: TRBJ2-7; clone_size: -; d_call: -; cdr3_aa: CAWVMWGSSYEQYF; cdr3_nt: TGTGCCTGGGTAATGTGGGGCAGCTCCTACGAGCAGTACTTC
v_call: TRBV2; j_call: TRBJ2-1; clone_size: -; d_call: TRBD2; cdr3_aa: CASVGLAEYNEQFF; cdr3_nt: TGTGCCAGCGTGGGACTAGCGGAATACAATGAGCAGTTCTTC
v_call: TRBV28; j_call: TRBJ1-5; clone_size: -; d_call: -; cdr3_aa: CASSPRSLGQPQHF; cdr3_nt: TGTGCCAGCTCCCCCCGCAGCCTGGGACAGCCCCAGCATTTT
v_call: TRBV28; j_call: TRBJ2-7; clone_size: -; d_call: TRBD2; cdr3_aa: CASSVLSGSHVYEQYF; cdr3_nt: TGTGCCAGCAGTGTACTTAGCGGGAGTCATGTCTACGAGCAGTACTTC
v_call: TRBV19; j_call: TRBJ1-2; clone_size: -; d_call: -; cdr3_aa: CASSIKGNYGYTF; cdr3_nt: TGTGCCAGTAGTATAAAAGGGAACTATGGCTACACCTTC
v_call: TRBV6-1; j_call: TRBJ2-5; clone_size: -; d_call: TRBD2; cdr3_aa: CASSPSPGEGETQYF; cdr3_nt: TGTGCCAGCAGCCCTTCCCCCGGGGAGGGTGAGACCCAGTACTTC
v_call: TRBV7-9; j_call: TRBJ2-7; clone_size: -; d_call: TRBD2; cdr3_aa: CASSSRTSGDHSYEQYF; cdr3_nt: TGTGCCAGCAGCTCGCGGACTAGCGGGGACCACTCCTACGAGCAGTACTTC
v_call: TRBV10-2; j_call: TRBJ2-7; clone_size: once; d_call: -; cdr3_aa: CASRERVASYEQYF; cdr3_nt: TGCGCCAGCAGGGAAAGGGTGGCCTCCTACGAGCAGTACTTC
v_call: TRBV7-9; j_call: TRBJ2-3; clone_size: -; d_call: -; cdr3_aa: CASSLGRSVTDTQYF; cdr3_nt: TGTGCCAGCAGTCTTGGGCGGAGTGTGACAGATACGCAGTATTTT
v_call: TRBV6-6; j_call: TRBJ1-6; clone_size: -; d_call: -; cdr3_aa: CASSTAGLFLHF; cdr3_nt: TGTGCCAGCAGTACGGCGGGGCTCTTCCTCCACTTT
v_call: TRBV27; j_call: TRBJ2-7; clone_size: -; d_call: TRBD1; cdr3_aa: CASGTTGAKNEQYF; cdr3_nt: TGTGCCAGCGGGACGACAGGGGCTAAGAACGAGCAGTACTTC
v_call: TRBV28; j_call: TRBJ2-3; clone_size: -; d_call: -; cdr3_aa: CASSLGQDTDTQYF; cdr3_nt: TGTGCCAGCAGTTTGGGTCAAGACACAGATACGCAGTATTTT
v_call: TRBV7-8; j_call: TRBJ1-4; clone_size: -; d_call: -; cdr3_aa: CASSQWSLSTNEKLFF; cdr3_nt: TGTGCCAGCAGCCAGTGGAGTTTATCAACTAATGAAAAACTGTTTTTT
v_call: TRBV28; j_call: TRBJ1-1; clone_size: -; d_call: -; cdr3_aa: CASSSPRGGNTEAFF; cdr3_nt: TGTGCCAGCAGTAGTCCCCGGGGGGGGAACACTGAAGCTTTCTTT
v_call: TRBV11-3; j_call: TRBJ2-3; clone_size: -; d_call: TRBD2; cdr3_aa: CASSLRLAVSSTDTQYF; cdr3_nt: TGTGCCAGCAGCTTGAGGCTAGCGGTATCTAGCACAGATACGCAGTATTTT
v_call: TRBV5-1; j_call: TRBJ2-7; clone_size: -; d_call: TRBD2; cdr3_aa: CASSWTSGRREQYF; cdr3_nt: TGCGCCAGCAGCTGGACTAGCGGGAGACGAGAGCAGTACTTC
v_call: TRBV19; j_call: TRBJ1-5; clone_size: -; d_call: -; cdr3_aa: CASIPVLGQPQHF; cdr3_nt: TGTGCCAGTATCCCAGTTCTAGGACAGCCCCAGCATTTT
v_call: TRBV13; j_call: TRBJ2-1; clone_size: -; d_call: TRBD2; cdr3_aa: CASRREGGLSGRALEQFF; cdr3_nt: TGTGCCAGCAGAAGAGAGGGGGGTCTGAGCGGGAGGGCCCTTGAGCAGTTCTTC
v_call: TRBV5-8; j_call: TRBJ1-5; clone_size: -; d_call: -; cdr3_aa: CASSLGGGKNQPQHF; cdr3_nt: TGTGCCAGCAGCTTGGGGGGGGGCAAAAATCAGCCCCAGCATTTT